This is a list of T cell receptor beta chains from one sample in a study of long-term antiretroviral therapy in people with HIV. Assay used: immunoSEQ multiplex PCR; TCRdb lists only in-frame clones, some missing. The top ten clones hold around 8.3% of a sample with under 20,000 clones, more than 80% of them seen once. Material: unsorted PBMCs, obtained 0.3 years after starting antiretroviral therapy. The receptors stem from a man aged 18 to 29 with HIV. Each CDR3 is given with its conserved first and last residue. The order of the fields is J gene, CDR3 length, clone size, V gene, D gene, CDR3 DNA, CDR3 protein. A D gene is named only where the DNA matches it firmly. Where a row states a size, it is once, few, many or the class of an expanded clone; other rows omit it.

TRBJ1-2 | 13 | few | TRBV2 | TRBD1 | TGTGCCAGCAGAAACAGGGGGCTAACCGCCTACACCTTC | CASRNRGLTAYTF
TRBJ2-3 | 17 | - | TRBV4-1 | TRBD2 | TGCGCCAGCAGCCAAGATTTCAGACTAGCGGGGTCGAATACGCAGTATTTT | CASSQDFRLAGSNTQYF
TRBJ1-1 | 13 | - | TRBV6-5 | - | TGTGCCAGCAGTTATATAGGACGGGACGAAGCTTTCTTT | CASSYIGRDEAFF
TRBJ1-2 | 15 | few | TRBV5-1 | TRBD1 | TGCGCCAGCACGCCCCAAGGGACAGCTAACTATGGCTACACCTTC | CASTPQGTANYGYTF
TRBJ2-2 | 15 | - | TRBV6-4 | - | TGTGCCAGCAGTGTTTCAGGGGCGAACACCGGGGAGCTGTTTTTT | CASSVSGANTGELFF
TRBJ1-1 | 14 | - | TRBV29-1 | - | TGCAGCGTTGAAACGTGGGCCGGAAACACTGAAGCTTTCTTT | CSVETWAGNTEAFF
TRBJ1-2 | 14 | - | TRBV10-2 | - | TGCGCCAGCAGTGAACGGACGAAGGACTATGGCTACACCTTC | CASSERTKDYGYTF
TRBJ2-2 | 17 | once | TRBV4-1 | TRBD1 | TGCGCCAGCAGCCAGGGCCAGGACAGGGTTGTAACCGGGGAGCTGTTTTTT | CASSQGQDRVVTGELFF
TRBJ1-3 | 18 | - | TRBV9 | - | TGTGCCAGCAGCGTAGCAAAAGGAGGGGGAGAAGCCGGAAACACCATATATTTT | CASSVAKGGGEAGNTIYF
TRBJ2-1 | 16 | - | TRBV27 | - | TGTGCCAGCAATTCGGGCGGGCGGGGCTCCTACAATGAGCAGTTCTTC | CASNSGGRGSYNEQFF
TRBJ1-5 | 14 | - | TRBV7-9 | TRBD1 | TGTGCCAGCAACAGGGGAGGGAGCAATCAGCCCCAGCATTTT | CASNRGGSNQPQHF
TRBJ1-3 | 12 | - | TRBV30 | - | TGTGCCTGGAGTGTAGATGGAAACACCATATATTTT | CAWSVDGNTIYF
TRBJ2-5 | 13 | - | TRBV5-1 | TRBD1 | TGCGCCAGCAGCTCGGGACAGGGAGAGACCCAGTACTTC | CASSSGQGETQYF
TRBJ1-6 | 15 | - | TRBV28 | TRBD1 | TGTGCCAGCAGTTTTTCCACAGGGGGGGGCTCACCCCTCCACTTT | CASSFSTGGGSPLHF
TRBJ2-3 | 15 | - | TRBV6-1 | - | TGTGCCAGCAGTGAAGTTAGCGGCGGCACAGATACGCAGTATTTT | CASSEVSGGTDTQYF
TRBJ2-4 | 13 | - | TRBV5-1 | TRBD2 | TGCGCCAGCAGGGTTTCGGGGGGGGACATTCAGTACTTC | CASRVSGGDIQYF
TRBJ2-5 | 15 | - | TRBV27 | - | TGTGCCAGCAGCCCGCACGGGGCAGGCAAAGAGACCCAGTACTTC | CASSPHGAGKETQYF
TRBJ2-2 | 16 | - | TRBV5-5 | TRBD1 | TGTGCCAGCAGGGTATCCCGGGACAGGGGCACCGGGGAGCTGTTTTTT | CASRVSRDRGTGELFF
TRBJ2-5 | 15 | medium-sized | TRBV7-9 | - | TGTGCCAGCAGCGCGATCAGTTGGACAGAAGAGACCCAGTACTTC | CASSAISWTEETQYF
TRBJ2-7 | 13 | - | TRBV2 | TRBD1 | TGTGCCAGCAGTGACGAACAGGGGGGCGAGCAGTACTTC | CASSDEQGGEQYF
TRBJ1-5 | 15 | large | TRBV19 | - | TGTGCCAGTAGAGACAGCCTAGGATTCGGGCAGCCCCAGCATTTT | CASRDSLGFGQPQHF
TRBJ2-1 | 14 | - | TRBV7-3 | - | TGTGCCAGCAGCGATCTCGGGGGACTTGGTGAGCAGTTCTTC | CASSDLGGLGEQFF
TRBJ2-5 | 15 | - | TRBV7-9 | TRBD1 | TGTGCCAGCAGCTTAGCTTTGGGCAGGGGGGAGACCCAGTACTTC | CASSLALGRGETQYF
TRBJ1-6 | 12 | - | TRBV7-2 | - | TGTGCCAGCAGCTCGCCAGGGGCACCCCTCCACTTT | CASSSPGAPLHF
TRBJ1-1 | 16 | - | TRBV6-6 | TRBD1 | TGTGCCAGCAGTTACTCGATGGGGACAGTGAACACTGAAGCTTTCTTT | CASSYSMGTVNTEAFF
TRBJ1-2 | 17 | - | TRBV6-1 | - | TGTGCCAGCAGTGGTGTGGGGGCGTTAGGTAATCTGGATGGCTACACCTTC | CASSGVGALGNLDGYTF
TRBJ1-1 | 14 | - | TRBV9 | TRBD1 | TGTGCCAGCAGCACGACAGGGGGCAACACTGAAGCTTTCTTT | CASSTTGGNTEAFF
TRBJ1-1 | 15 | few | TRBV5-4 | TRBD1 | TGTGCCAGCAGCATCGCGGGACAGCGGAACACTGAAGCTTTCTTT | CASSIAGQRNTEAFF
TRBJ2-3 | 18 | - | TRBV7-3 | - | TGTGCCAGCAGCCCAGGTCCTGGTTGGGCCCACCCCACAGATACGCAGTATTTT | CASSPGPGWAHPTDTQYF
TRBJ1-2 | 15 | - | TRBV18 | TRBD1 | TGTGCCAGCTCACCCGACAGGGGAGGTAACTATGGCTACACCTTC | CASSPDRGGNYGYTF
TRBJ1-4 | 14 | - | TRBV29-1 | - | TGCAGCGTTGGTGGACAGCCATCTCATGAAAAACTGTTTTTT | CSVGGQPSHEKLFF
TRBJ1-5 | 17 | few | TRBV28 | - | TGTGCCAGCAGTTTAGTGGGCTCACTATATAGCAATCAGCCCCAGCATTTT | CASSLVGSLYSNQPQHF
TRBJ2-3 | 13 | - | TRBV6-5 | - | TGTGCCAGCAGTTACGGGTCATCAAATACGCAGTATTTT | CASSYGSSNTQYF
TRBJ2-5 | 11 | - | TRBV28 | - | TGTGCCAGCAGTTTAAAGGAGACCCAGTACTTC | CASSLKETQYF
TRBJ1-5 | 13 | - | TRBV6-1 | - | TGTGCCAGCCACGCCCAGGGGAACCAGCCCCAGCATTTT | CASHAQGNQPQHF
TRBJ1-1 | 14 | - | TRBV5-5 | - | TGTGCCAGCAGCTGGAAAACAGAGAACACTGAAGCTTTCTTT | CASSWKTENTEAFF
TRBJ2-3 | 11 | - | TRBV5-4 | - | TGTGCCAGCAGCTTGTTAGATACGCAGTATTTT | CASSLLDTQYF
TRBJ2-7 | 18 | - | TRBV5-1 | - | TGCGCCAGCAGCTCACTAACCTTGACAGGCGGCCCCCCCTACGAGCAGTACTTC | CASSSLTLTGGPPYEQYF
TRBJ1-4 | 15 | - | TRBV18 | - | TGTGCCAGCTCACCACCTTCCCAAATGGACGAAAAACTGTTTTTT | CASSPPSQMDEKLFF
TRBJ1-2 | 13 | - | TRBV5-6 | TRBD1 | TGTGCCAGCAGGCGGACAGGGAACTATGGCTACACCTTC | CASRRTGNYGYTF
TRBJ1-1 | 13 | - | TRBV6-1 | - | TGTGCCAGCAGGTACCGGGACGGTGCTGGGTCTTTCTTT | CASRYRDGAGSFF
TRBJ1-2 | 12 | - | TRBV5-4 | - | TGTGCCAGCAGCTTACAGGTGGAGGGCTACACCTTC | CASSLQVEGYTF
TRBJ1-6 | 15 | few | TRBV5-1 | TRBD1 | TGCGCCAGCAGCATAACCGGACAGGGGAATTCACCCCTCCACTTT | CASSITGQGNSPLHF
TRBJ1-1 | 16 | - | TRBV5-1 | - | TGCGCCAGCAGGGGTGAACTTTGGGCAGGTGGAACTGAAGCTTTCTTT | CASRGELWAGGTEAFF
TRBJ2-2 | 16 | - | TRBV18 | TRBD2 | TGTGCCAGCTCACAAACTAGCGGGGGAGACACCGGGGAGCTGTTTTTT | CASSQTSGGDTGELFF
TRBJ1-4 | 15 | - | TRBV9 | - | TGTGCCAGCAGCGGGGGAGAGGGGTCGTACGAAAAACTGTTTTTT | CASSGGEGSYEKLFF
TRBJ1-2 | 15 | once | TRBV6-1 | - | TGTGCCAGCAGTGAGTACAGGGCATCCGGGTATGGCTACACCTTC | CASSEYRASGYGYTF
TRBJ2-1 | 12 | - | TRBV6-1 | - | TGTGCCAGCAGTGTCGGGACTTACGAGCAGTTCTTC | CASSVGTYEQFF
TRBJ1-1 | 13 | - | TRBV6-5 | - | TGTGCCAGCAGACACGGGCCAACAGTTGAAGCTTTCTTT | CASRHGPTVEAFF
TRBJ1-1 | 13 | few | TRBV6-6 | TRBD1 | TGTGCCAGCTCCCCTGGGACAGTCACTGAAGCTTTCTTT | CASSPGTVTEAFF
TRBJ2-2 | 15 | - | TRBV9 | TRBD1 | TGTGCCAGCAGCGTAGCAGGGGGCGGCACCGGGGAGCTGTTTTTT | CASSVAGGGTGELFF
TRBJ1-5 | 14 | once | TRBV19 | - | TGTGCCAGTAGTATTTGGGGAAGCAATCAGCCCCAGCATTTT | CASSIWGSNQPQHF
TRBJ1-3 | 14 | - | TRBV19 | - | TGTGCCAGTACCGCAGGGAGCTCTGGAAACACCATATATTTT | CASTAGSSGNTIYF
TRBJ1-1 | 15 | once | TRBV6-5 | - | TGTGCCAGCAGTCGCTTTCAAAGCTACAGCACTGAAGCTTTCTTT | CASSRFQSYSTEAFF
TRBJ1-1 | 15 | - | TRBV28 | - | TGTGCCAGCAGTTCCGCCTGGACCCTTAACCCTGAAGCTTTCTTT | CASSSAWTLNPEAFF
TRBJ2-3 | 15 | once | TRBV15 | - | TGTGCCACCAGCGAGTGGGACACTAGCACAGATACGCAGTATTTT | CATSEWDTSTDTQYF
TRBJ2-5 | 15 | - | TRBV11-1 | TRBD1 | TGTGCCAGCAGTCCTCTCACAGGGGCCCGAGAGACCCAGTACTTC | CASSPLTGARETQYF
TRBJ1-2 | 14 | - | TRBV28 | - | TGTGCCAGCACCTTTCCTACGGACAACTATGGCTACACCTTC | CASTFPTDNYGYTF